One sample yielded the 32 T cell receptor beta chains listed below, sequenced in a study of T cell repertoires in cytomegalovirus infection. What these receptors recognize is not known. Using its own MiXCR run on the reads, TCRdb lists one record per CDR3 protein. The data show about 270,000 distinct CDR3 sequences, around 20% seen once. The source material was cultured PBMCs, sampled from culture after CMV antigen stimulation. The receptors stem from a human donor in good health (CMV status not recorded). Some clones in this sample may be carry-over from other donors' samples.

The V and J genes are TRBV6-1 and TRBJ2-1, with D unclear. Germline V lookup: CDR1 MNHNS, CDR2 SASEGT. V was trimmed by 5 bases and J by 4 bases, leaving 6 bases between them. The CDR3 sequence is 12 residues long. CDR3: CASSHGYNEQFF. The CDR3 DNA reads TGTGCCAGCAGTCACGGATACAATGAGCAGTTCTTC.

This clonotype was recorded at least ten times. The chain recombines TRBV7-9 with TRBJ1-1; possibly TRBD1 for D (6 bases). Deletions cut 5 bases from V and 0 bases from J, with 19 bases between. The germline CDR1 and CDR2 sequences are SEHNR and FQNEAQ (reference sequence). The CDR3 sequence is 17 residues long. The CDR3 is CASSPKGGGRLNTEAFF. The CDR3 DNA reads as TGTGCCAGCAGCCCAAAGGGAGGGGGGCGGTTGAACACTGAAGCTTTCTTT.

This clonotype showed up many times. V usage is TRBV7-2 and J usage is TRBJ2-1; unclear D gene. The CDR3 sequence is 14 residues long. The germline V and J ends were trimmed by 4 bases and 8 bases, with 15 bases remaining between them. CDR1 and CDR2 (germline): SGHTA, FQGNSA. The chain's CDR3 is CASSSELFGDEQFF. Written as DNA, the CDR3 is TGTGCCAGCAGCTCGGAGCTCTTTGGGGATGAGCAGTTCTTC.

This clonotype was seen a few times. The chain couples TRBV4-3 to TRBJ2-7; 10 bases are shared with TRBD2. The CDR3 has 16 amino acids. CDR1 and CDR2 (germline): LGHNA, YSLEER. Trimming removed 4 bases from V and 3 bases from J; junction bases left unmatched: 9. This CDR3 is CASSPGVAGGDYEQYF. In DNA form, the CDR3 reads TGCGCCAGCAGCCCTGGGGTAGCGGGGGGAGACTACGAGCAGTACTTC.

This clonotype was seen many times. The chain couples TRBV19 to TRBJ1-2, with a possible D match to TRBD1 (6 bases). From germline, CDR1 is LNHDA and CDR2 SQIVND (reference sequence). The CDR3 is made up of 14 amino acids. V lost 7 bases and J 4 bases, leaving 16 bases between the germline ends. The DNA for the CDR3 is TGTGCCAGTAAAGTCGGACAGCAATTCTATGGCTACACCTTC. As protein: CASKVGQQFYGYTF.

There are many counts of this clonotype. J is TRBJ2-7 and V is TRBV7-2; 7 nucleotides match TRBD1. J lost 4 bases, V lost 5 bases, and 2 bases had no gene match. Per germline, CDR1 SGHTA and CDR2 FQGNSA. The CDR3 is 12 amino acids. CDR3 in amino acids: CASSPTGYEQYV. For the CDR3, the DNA is TGTGCCAGCAGCCCGACAGGGTACGAGCAGTACGTC.

This clonotype occurred many times. The chain uses TRBV7-2 and TRBJ1-6; 8 nucleotides agree with TRBD1. CDR3 length equals 16 residues. Germline-derived CDR1 and CDR2 are SGHTA and FQGNSA. V lost 1 base, J lost 9 bases, and 8 bases stayed unmatched. The CDR3 here is CASSLDPGGGSSPLHF. CDR3 nucleotides: TGTGCCAGCAGCTTAGATCCAGGGGGCGGGAGTTCACCCCTCCACTTT.

This sequence joins TRBV19 and TRBJ2-7; unclear D gene. Trimming cost V 5 bases and J 4 bases, with 9 bases left between them. CDR3 length equals 12 residues. CDR1 LNHDA and CDR2 SQIVND come from the germline V gene (reference sequence). CDR3 DNA sequence: TGTGCCAGTAGTTCGCAGGATTACGAGCAGTACTTC. Encoded protein: CASSSQDYEQYF. Based on the CDR3 plus reference TRBV19 and TRBJ2-7, the full variable domain is DGGITQSPKYLFRKEGQNVTLSCEQNLNHDAMYWYRQDPGQGLRLIYYSQIVNDFQKGDIAEGYSVSREKKESFPLTVTSAQKNPTAFYLCASSSQDYEQYFGPGTRLTVT.

The table lists this clonotype with a few counts. CDR3 protein: CASKADSENTGELFF. DNA of the CDR3: TGTGCCAGCAAAGCGGACAGCGAGAACACCGGGGAGCTGTTTTTT. This chain connects TRBV18 to TRBJ2-2; D might be TRBD1 (6 bases). This CDR3 comprises 15 residues. V gave up 8 bases and J gave up 1 base, with 14 bases separating them. CDR1 and CDR2 from the germline V gene are KGHSH and LQKENI.

This clonotype came up many times. The chain has TRBV12-3 or TRBV12-4 and TRBJ1-4; D is undetermined. The CDR3 is 14 amino acids. V dropped 3 bases and J dropped 8 bases, with 13 bases sitting between them. Written as DNA, the CDR3 is TGTGCCAGCAGTTTGGCGGGAGTGGAGGAAAAACTGTTTTTT. As protein: CASSLAGVEEKLFF.

In the case of this clonotype: One base away lies a much larger clone, so this may be a sequencing read error. This chain joins TRBV7-9 and TRBJ1-2; D is undetermined. The CDR3 spans 13 residues. Germline-derived CDR1 and CDR2 are SEHNR and FQNEAQ (reference sequence). The CDR3 DNA reads TGTGCCAGCAACTTAGTCCAGAACTATGGCTACACCTTC. It is translated as CASNLVQNYGYTF.

The gene calls are TRBV2 and TRBJ2-7; 10 bases are a match to TRBD2. Trimming at V came to 6 bases and at J to 6 bases, leaving 8 bases not matched to a gene. This CDR3 has 14 amino acids. Germline lookup yields CDR1 SNHLY and CDR2 FYNNEI. The CDR3 nucleotides are TGTGCCAGCAGCGGACTAGCGGCCCGGAGCGAGCAGTACTTC. Translation gives CASSGLAARSEQYF.

This clonotype was seen only a few times. The chain couples TRBV25-1 to TRBJ1-2; tentative D call: TRBD1 (5 bases). Trimming took 6 bases from V and 3 from J, leaving 14 bases between them. Germline V CDR1 and CDR2: MGHDK, SYGVNS. The CDR3 runs to 14 residues. CDR3 residues: CASRGGDADYGYTF. Here the CDR3 DNA reads TGTGCCAGCAGGGGGGGGGACGCGGACTATGGCTACACCTTC.

This clonotype was observed a few times. The chain is built from TRBV11-2 and TRBJ2-1; 10 positions agree with TRBD1. The trim removed 9 bases at V and 7 bases at J, leaving 12 bases unmatched. The CDR3 extends over 15 amino acids. Germline V gene data show CDR1 as SGHAT and CDR2 as FQNNGV. Written as DNA, the CDR3 is TGTGCCAGGCTGCAGGGACAGGGGATTTTAAATGAGCAGTTCTTC. Its protein product is CARLQGQGILNEQFF.

The genes are TRBV12-5 and TRBJ2-1; D might be TRBD2 (5 bases). This CDR3 has 12 residues. V was shortened by 3 bases and J by 7 bases, with 7 bases between the two germline ends. Germline CDR1 and CDR2: LGHNT and FRNRAP. The CDR3 spells CASGFAGNEQFF. The CDR3 coding sequence is TGTGCTAGTGGTTTCGCGGGTAATGAGCAGTTCTTC.

J is TRBJ2-7 and V is TRBV7-9; tentative D call: TRBD2 (5 bases). This CDR3 spans 18 amino acids. Trimming pared 1 base from V and 4 bases from J, leaving 23 bases between. Germline lookup yields CDR1 SEHNR and CDR2 FQNEAQ (reference sequence). The CDR3: CASSLGRGSLNLRYEQYF. In DNA, the CDR3 is TGTGCCAGCAGCTTAGGTAGAGGGTCCTTGAATTTGCGGTACGAGCAGTACTTC. The full variable domain, completed using reference TRBV7-9 and TRBJ2-7, is DTGVSQNPRHKITKRGQNVTFRCDPISEHNRLYWYRQTLGQGPEFLTYFQNEAQLEKSRLLSDRFSAERPKGSFSTLEIQRTEQGDSAMYLCASSLGRGSLNLRYEQYFGPGTRLTVT.

The chain carries TRBV12-3 or TRBV12-4 and TRBJ2-1, with D uncertain. The V gene lost 5 bases and the J gene lost 0 bases, with 11 bases spanning the gap. This CDR3 is built from 15 residues. CDR3 coding DNA: TGTGCCAGCAGTACCTTCCAGAGCTCCTACAATGAGCAGTTCTTC. Encoded protein: CASSTFQSSYNEQFF.

V is TRBV6-8 and J is TRBJ2-1; the D gene could be TRBD1 or TRBD2 (7 bases each). The germline V gene encodes CDR1 MNHGY and CDR2 SAAAGT. The CDR3 runs 16 residues. Trimming removed 0 bases from V and 5 bases from J, with 14 bases in between. The CDR3 DNA sequence: TGTGCCAGCAGTTACTCGGGGGGAGGGGGCAACAATGAGCAGTTCTTC. Amino acids: CASSYSGGGGNNEQFF.

This clonotype came up a few times. This chain links TRBV5-4 with TRBJ2-7, with D tentatively TRBD2 (5 bases). CDR1 and CDR2 from the germline V gene are SGHNT and YYREEE (reference sequence). The CDR3 length is 14 residues. V lost 4 bases to trimming and J lost 3 bases, with 14 bases between them. As DNA, the CDR3 is TGTGCCAGCAGCCTCAGCGGAATACTCTACGAGCAGTACTTC. Protein: CASSLSGILYEQYF.

The chain uses TRBV15 and TRBJ2-7; the D gene is possibly TRBD2 (5 bases). Trimming took off 0 bases at V and 5 bases at J, with 8 bases between the two ends. The germline gives CDR1 LNHNV, CDR2 YYDKDF (reference sequence). This CDR3 region has 13 residues. Here the CDR3 reads CATSRDPGDEQYV. CDR3 nucleotides: TGTGCCACCAGCAGAGATCCCGGGGACGAGCAGTACGTC.

This clonotype occurred a few times. This sequence joins TRBV28 and TRBJ1-5; 7 bases fit TRBD1. Germline CDR1 MDHEN, CDR2 SYDVKM. The junction had 2 bases not matched to a gene; V was cut back by 2 bases and J by 4 bases. This CDR3 has 14 residues. The CDR3 DNA is TGTGCCAGCAGTTTAATGACAGGGAATCAGCCCCAGCATTTT. The encoded protein is CASSLMTGNQPQHF.

In its sample, this clonotype was seen a few times. J is TRBJ2-5 and V is TRBV4-2; 7 bases line up with TRBD2. The germline CDR1 and CDR2 sequences are LGHNA and YNFKEQ. The CDR3 has 16 amino acids. With 1 base clipped from V and 1 base from J, the junction kept 6 bases outside the gene matches. This CDR3 is CASSQGPAGIQETQYF. CDR3 bases: TGTGCCAGCAGCCAAGGGCCAGCGGGGATCCAAGAGACCCAGTACTTC.

V usage is TRBV29-1 and J usage is TRBJ2-7, with a possible D match to TRBD2 (6 bases). Trimming pared 6 bases from V and 2 bases from J, leaving 14 bases between. CDR3 length: 13 amino acids. CDR1 SQVTM and CDR2 ANQGSEA come from the germline V gene. In nucleotides, the CDR3 is TGCAGCGTGGGGGTGGGGAGGACCTACGAGCAGTACTTC. This gives the protein CSVGVGRTYEQYF.

This clonotype was seen ten or more times. V is TRBV7-2 and J is TRBJ1-3; D unclear. Germline loops: CDR1 SGHTA, CDR2 FQGNSA. The CDR3 is 16 residues long. Trimming shortened V by 5 bases and J by 0 bases, and 14 bases separated the two germline ends. The CDR3 DNA follows: TGTGCCAGCAGCCCCAGTCCTACGGGCTCTGGAAACACCATATATTTT. This sequence encodes CASSPSPTGSGNTIYF.

This clonotype was found many times. The V and J genes are TRBV7-6 and TRBJ2-1; 7 bases agree with TRBD2. V lost 5 bases and J lost 3; bases outside the gene matches: 4. The CDR3 runs 14 residues. Germline CDR1 reads SGHVS; CDR2 reads FNYEAQ. The DNA of the CDR3 is TGTGCCAGCAGCAGGGACTACAACTACAATGAGCAGTTCTTC. It yields the protein CASSRDYNYNEQFF.

The chain recombines TRBV7-2 with TRBJ2-5; D is unclear. Germline CDR1 and CDR2: SGHTA and FQGNSA. The CDR3 contains 14 residues. Trimming took off 0 bases at V and 1 base at J, with 6 bases between the two ends. As DNA, the CDR3 is TGTGCCAGCAGCTTAGCTCAGGTCCAAGAGACCCAGTACTTC. As protein: CASSLAQVQETQYF.

The chain links TRBV7-2 to TRBJ2-3, with 9 nucleotides matching TRBD2. Germline V gives CDR1 SGHTA, CDR2 FQGNSA. The CDR3 covers 17 residues. V shed 8 bases and J 2 bases; nucleotides not matched to a gene: 14. In nucleotides, the CDR3 is TGTGCCAGCCGAGTTGTGAGCGGGAGGTTCTCCACAGATACGCAGTATTTT. Translating gives CASRVVSGRFSTDTQYF.

This clonotype was observed a single time. The chain carries TRBV7-2 and TRBJ1-1, with 7 bases fitting TRBD1. Germline values: CDR1 SGHTA, CDR2 FQGNSA. There are 15 residues in the CDR3. The V and J ends lost 3 bases and 1 base, in that order; junction bases with no gene match: 5. The DNA of the CDR3 is TGTGCCAGCAGCTTCGTAGGGACAGCGAACACTGAAGCTTTCTTT. Its protein product is CASSFVGTANTEAFF.

This clonotype turned up a few times. The V gene is TRBV28, the J gene TRBJ2-2; 11 bases agree with TRBD2. The CDR3 has 20 residues. Germline values: CDR1 MDHEN, CDR2 SYDVKM. The V gene end was trimmed by 5 bases and the J gene end by 7 bases; junction bases not matched to a gene: 21. This CDR3 reads CASSPATSGSLPPPSGELFF. As DNA, the CDR3 is TGTGCCAGCAGTCCCGCTACTAGCGGGAGTCTCCCTCCGCCAAGCGGGGAGCTGTTTTTT. The entire variable domain, with the rest obtained from reference TRBV28 and TRBJ2-2, is as follows: DVKVTQSSRYLVKRTGEKVFLECVQDMDHENMFWYRQDPGLGLRLIYFSYDVKMKEKGDIPEGYSVSREKKERFSLILESASTNQTSMYLCASSPATSGSLPPPSGELFFGEGSRLTVL.

The V call is TRBV7-8, the J call TRBJ1-3, with D possibly being TRBD1 (5 bases). V lost 3 bases, J lost 4 bases, and 16 bases lay in between. Germline V CDR1 and CDR2: SGHVS, FQNEAQ. The CDR3 has 16 residues. CDR3 residues: CASSLPLGGSGNTIYF. CDR3 coding DNA: TGTGCCAGCAGCTTGCCCCTCGGGGGGAGCGGAAACACCATATATTTT.

V and J are TRBV12-3 or TRBV12-4 and TRBJ1-5; possible D gene TRBD1, 6 bases. V lost 5 bases and J 5 bases, leaving 13 bases between the germline ends. CDR3 length: 14 amino acids. The CDR3 sequence is CASSPGGADQPQHF. CDR3 DNA: TGTGCCAGCAGTCCCGGGGGGGCAGATCAGCCCCAGCATTTT.

V and J are TRBV19 and TRBJ1-1, with D possibly matching TRBD1 (5 bases). This CDR3 contains 13 residues. CDR1 is LNHDA and CDR2 is SQIVND in the germline V gene (reference sequence). Trimming stripped 6 bases from V and 5 bases from J, with 13 bases between. The DNA for the CDR3 is TGTGCCAGTAGAGACGGGACCATGACTGAAGCTTTCTTT. It is translated as CASRDGTMTEAFF.